This T cell receptor beta chain emerged from a study of blood T cell repertoires in COVID-19. The CDR3 consists of 14 residues. V gave up 5 bases and J gave up 11 bases; unmatched junction bases: 10. In germline, CDR1 is MNHEY, CDR2 SMNVEV (reference sequence). Clones were read by immunoSEQ multiplex PCR, and TCRdb kept only the in-frame ones, dropping some. The repertoire consists of 140,000 to 150,000 clones, with around 80% occurring once and the leading ten covering 35% to 40%. The gene calls are TRBV27 and TRBJ1-3; 9 positions agree with TRBD1. The origin of this receptor is a human donor in a cohort sampled during active COVID-19. Sample: peripheral blood. This CDR3 is CASSPGTGNLPIYF. In DNA, the CDR3 is TGTGCCAGCAGTCCGGGGACAGGGAATCTCCCCATATATTTT.